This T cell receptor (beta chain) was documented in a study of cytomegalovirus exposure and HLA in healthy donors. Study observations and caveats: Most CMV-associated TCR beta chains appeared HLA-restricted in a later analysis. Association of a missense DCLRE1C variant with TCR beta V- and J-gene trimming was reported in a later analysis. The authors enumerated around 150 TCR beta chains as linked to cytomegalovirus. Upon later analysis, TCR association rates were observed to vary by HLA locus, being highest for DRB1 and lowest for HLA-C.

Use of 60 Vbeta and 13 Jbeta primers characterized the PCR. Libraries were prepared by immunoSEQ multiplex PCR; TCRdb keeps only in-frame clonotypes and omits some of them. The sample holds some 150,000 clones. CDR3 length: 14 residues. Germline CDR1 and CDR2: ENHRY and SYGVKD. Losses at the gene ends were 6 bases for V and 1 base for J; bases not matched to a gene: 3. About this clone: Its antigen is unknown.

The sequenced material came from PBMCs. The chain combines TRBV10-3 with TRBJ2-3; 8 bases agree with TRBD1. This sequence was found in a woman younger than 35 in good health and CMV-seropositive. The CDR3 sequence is CAISKTGGTDTQYF. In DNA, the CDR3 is TGTGCCATCAGCAAGACAGGGGGCACAGATACGCAGTATTTT.